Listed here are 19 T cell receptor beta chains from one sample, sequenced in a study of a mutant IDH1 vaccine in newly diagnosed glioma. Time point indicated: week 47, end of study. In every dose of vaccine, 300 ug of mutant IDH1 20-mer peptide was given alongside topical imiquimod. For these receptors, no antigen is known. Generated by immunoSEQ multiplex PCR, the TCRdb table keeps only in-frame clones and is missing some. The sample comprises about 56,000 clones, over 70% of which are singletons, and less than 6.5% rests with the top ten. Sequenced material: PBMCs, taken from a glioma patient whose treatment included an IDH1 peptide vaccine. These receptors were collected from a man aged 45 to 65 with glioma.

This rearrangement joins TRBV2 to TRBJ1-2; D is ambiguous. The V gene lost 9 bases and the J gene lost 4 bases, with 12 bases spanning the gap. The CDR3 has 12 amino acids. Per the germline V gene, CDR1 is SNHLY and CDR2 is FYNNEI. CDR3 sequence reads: CASAWESYGYTF. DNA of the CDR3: TGTGCCAGTGCTTGGGAATCCTATGGCTACACCTTC.

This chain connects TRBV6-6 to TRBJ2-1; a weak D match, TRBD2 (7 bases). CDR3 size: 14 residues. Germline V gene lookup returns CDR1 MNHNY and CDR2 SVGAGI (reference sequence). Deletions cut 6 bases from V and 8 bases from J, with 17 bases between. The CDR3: CASSNTGTTDEQFF. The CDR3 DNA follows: TGTGCCAGCAGCAATACAGGGACTACTGATGAGCAGTTCTTC.

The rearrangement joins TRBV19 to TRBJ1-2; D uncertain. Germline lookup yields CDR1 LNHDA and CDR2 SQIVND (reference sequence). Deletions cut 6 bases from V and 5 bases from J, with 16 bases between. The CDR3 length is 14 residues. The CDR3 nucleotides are TGTGCCAGTAGACCCGCCGAGGTATGGTATGGCTACACCTTC. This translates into CASRPAEVWYGYTF. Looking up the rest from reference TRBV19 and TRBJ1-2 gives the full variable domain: DGGITQSPKYLFRKEGQNVTLSCEQNLNHDAMYWYRQDPGQGLRLIYYSQIVNDFQKGDIAEGYSVSREKKESFPLTVTSAQKNPTAFYLCASRPAEVWYGYTFGSGTRLTVV.

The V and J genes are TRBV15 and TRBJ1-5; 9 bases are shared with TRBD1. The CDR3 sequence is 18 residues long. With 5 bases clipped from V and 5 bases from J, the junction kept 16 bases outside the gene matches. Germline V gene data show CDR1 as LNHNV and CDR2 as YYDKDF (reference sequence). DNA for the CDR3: TGTGCCACCAGCTCCCCGGGACAGGGTCGACTAGCGGATCAGCCCCAGCATTTT. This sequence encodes CATSSPGQGRLADQPQHF. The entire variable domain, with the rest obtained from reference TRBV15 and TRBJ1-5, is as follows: DAMVIQNPRYQVTQFGKPVTLSCSQTLNHNVMYWYQQKSSQAPKLLFHYYDKDFNNEADTPDNFQSRRPNTSFCFLDIRSPGLGDTAMYLCATSSPGQGRLADQPQHFGDGTRLSIL.

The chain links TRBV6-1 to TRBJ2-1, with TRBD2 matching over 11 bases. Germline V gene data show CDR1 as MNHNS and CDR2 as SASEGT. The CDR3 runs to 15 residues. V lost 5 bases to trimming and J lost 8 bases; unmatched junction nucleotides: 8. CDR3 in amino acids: CASSKGLAAFYEQFF. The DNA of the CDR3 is TGTGCCAGCAGTAAGGGACTAGCGGCTTTCTATGAGCAGTTCTTC.

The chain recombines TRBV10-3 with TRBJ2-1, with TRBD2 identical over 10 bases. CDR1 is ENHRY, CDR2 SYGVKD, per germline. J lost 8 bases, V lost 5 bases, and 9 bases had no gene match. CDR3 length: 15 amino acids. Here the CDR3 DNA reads TGTGCCATCAGTCCCCAGCGGGGGGGCATTGATGAGCAGTTCTTC. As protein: CAISPQRGGIDEQFF.

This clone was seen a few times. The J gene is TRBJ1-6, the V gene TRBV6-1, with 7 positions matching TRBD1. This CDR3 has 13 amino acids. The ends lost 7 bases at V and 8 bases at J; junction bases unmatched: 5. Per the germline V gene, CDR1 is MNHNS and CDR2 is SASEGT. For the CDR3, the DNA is TGTGCCAGCACCTCCAGGGGGGATTCACCCCTCCACTTT. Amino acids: CASTSRGDSPLHF.

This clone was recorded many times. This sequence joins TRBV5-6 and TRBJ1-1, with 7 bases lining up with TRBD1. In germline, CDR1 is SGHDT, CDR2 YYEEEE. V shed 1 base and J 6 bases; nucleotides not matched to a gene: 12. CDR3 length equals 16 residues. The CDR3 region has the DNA TGTGCCAGCAGCTTGAGGATGACAGGGCTATTCGCTGAAGCTTTCTTT. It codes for CASSLRMTGLFAEAFF. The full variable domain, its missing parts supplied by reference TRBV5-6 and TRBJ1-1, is DAGVTQSPTHLIKTRGQQVTLRCSPKSGHDTVSWYQQALGQGPQFIFQYYEEEERQRGNFPDRFSGHQFPNYSSELNVNALLLGDSALYLCASSLRMTGLFAEAFFGQGTRLTVV.

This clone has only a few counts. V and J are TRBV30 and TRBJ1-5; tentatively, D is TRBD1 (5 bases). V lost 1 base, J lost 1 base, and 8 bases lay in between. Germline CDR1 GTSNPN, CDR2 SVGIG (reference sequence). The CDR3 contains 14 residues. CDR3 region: CAWSGGASNQPQHF. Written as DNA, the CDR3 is TGTGCCTGGAGTGGCGGGGCGAGCAATCAGCCCCAGCATTTT.

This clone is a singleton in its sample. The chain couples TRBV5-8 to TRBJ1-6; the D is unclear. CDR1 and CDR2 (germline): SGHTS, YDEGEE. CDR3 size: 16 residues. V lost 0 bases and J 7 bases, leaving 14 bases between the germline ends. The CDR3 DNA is TGTGCCAGCAGCTTGGCGACCGGGATTGGCAATTCACCCCTCCACTTT. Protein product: CASSLATGIGNSPLHF.

CDR3 region: CAIRSGGYYGYTF. The CDR3 DNA sequence: TGTGCCATTCGATCAGGGGGGTACTATGGCTACACCTTC. This chain links TRBV6-5 with TRBJ1-2, with 7 bases that match TRBD1. Unmatched junction bases numbered 8, after V lost 10 bases and J lost 3 bases. Per the germline V gene, CDR1 is MNHEY and CDR2 is SVGAGI. The CDR3 contains 13 residues.

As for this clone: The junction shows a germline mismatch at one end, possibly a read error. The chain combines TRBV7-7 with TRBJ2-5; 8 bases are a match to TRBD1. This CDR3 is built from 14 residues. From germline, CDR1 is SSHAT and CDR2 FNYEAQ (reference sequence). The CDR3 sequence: CASSQGAAQETQYF. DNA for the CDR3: TGTGCTAGCAGCCAGGGGGCAGCGCAAGAGACCCAGTACTTC.

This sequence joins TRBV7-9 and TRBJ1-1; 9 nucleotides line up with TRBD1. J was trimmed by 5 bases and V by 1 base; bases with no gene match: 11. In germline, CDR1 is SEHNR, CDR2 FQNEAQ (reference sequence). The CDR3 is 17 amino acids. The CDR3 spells CASSLGDRGAAGTEAFF. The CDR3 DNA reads TGTGCCAGCAGCTTAGGAGACAGGGGGGCCGCGGGGACTGAAGCTTTCTTT.

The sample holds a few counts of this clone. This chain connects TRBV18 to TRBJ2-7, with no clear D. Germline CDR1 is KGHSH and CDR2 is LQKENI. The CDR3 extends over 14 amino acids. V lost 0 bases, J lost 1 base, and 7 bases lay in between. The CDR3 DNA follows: TGTGCCAGCTCACCACCGTCAGTTTCCTACGAGCAGTACTTC. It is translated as CASSPPSVSYEQYF.

CDR3 loop: CASRRDYGYTF. The CDR3 DNA reads as TGTGCCAGCAGGAGAGACTATGGCTACACCTTC. The chain employs TRBV6-5 and TRBJ1-2, with D uncertain. Germline lookup yields CDR1 MNHEY and CDR2 SVGAGI. V was clipped by 6 bases and J by 3 bases, with 5 bases between them. The CDR3 has 11 amino acids.

The chain's CDR3 is CASSQDVGNEQFF. CDR3 coding DNA: TGCGCCAGCAGCCAAGATGTGGGCAATGAGCAGTTCTTC. The J gene is TRBJ2-1, the V gene TRBV4-3; no definite D call. Trimming removed 0 bases from V and 6 bases from J, with 6 bases in between. The CDR3 is 13 amino acids. Germline V gene sequence: CDR1 LGHNA, CDR2 YSLEER.

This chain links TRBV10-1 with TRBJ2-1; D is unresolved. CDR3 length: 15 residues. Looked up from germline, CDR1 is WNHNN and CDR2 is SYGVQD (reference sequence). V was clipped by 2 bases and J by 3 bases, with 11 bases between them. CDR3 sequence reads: CASSEGSAGYNEQFF. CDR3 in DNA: TGCGCCAGCAGTGAGGGATCAGCAGGCTACAATGAGCAGTTCTTC.

This chain's CDR3 is CASYRGPEYEQYF. The CDR3 DNA is TGTGCCAGCTACCGGGGGCCCGAATACGAGCAGTACTTC. This chain connects TRBV6-5 to TRBJ2-7; D tentatively reads TRBD1 or TRBD2 (6 bases each). Germline V lookup: CDR1 MNHEY, CDR2 SVGAGI. This CDR3 is 13 amino acids long. V was pared by 8 bases and J by 4 bases, with 15 bases between.

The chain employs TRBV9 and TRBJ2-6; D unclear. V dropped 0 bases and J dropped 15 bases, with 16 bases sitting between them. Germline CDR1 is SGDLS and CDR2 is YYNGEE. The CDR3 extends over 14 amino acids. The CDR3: CASSVVSGLEDLTF. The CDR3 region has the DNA TGTGCCAGCAGCGTAGTCTCCGGCTTGGAAGACCTGACTTTC.